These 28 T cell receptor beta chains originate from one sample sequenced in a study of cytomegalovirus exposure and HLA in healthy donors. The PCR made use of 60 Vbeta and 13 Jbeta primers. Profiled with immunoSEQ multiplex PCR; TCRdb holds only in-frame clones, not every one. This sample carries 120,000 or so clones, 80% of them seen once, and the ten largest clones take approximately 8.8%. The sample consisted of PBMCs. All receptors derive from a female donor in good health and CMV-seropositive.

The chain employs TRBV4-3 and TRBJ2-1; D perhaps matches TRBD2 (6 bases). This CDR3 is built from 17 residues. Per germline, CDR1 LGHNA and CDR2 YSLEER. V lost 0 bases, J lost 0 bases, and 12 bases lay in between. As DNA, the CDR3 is TGCGCCAGCAGCCAAGATAGGCTAGCGTACTCCTACAATGAGCAGTTCTTC. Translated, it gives CASSQDRLAYSYNEQFF.

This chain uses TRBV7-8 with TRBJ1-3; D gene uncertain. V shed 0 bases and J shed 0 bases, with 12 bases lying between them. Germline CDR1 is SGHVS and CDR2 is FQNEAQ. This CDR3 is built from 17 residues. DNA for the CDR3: TGTGCCAGCAGCTTAGCGTTAGTCACCCGCTCTGGAAACACCATATATTTT. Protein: CASSLALVTRSGNTIYF. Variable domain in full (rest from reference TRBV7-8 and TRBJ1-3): GAGVSQSPRYKVAKRGQDVALRCDPISGHVSLFWYQQALGQGPEFLTYFQNEAQLDKSGLPSDRFFAERPEGSVSTLKIQRTQQEDSAVYLCASSLALVTRSGNTIYFGEGSWLTVV.

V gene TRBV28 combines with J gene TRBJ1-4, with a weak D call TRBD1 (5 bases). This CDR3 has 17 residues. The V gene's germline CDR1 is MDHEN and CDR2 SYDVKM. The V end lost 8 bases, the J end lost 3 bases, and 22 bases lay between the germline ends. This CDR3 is CASFSSPGPRANEKLFF. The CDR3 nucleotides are TGTGCCAGCTTCTCTAGTCCGGGCCCCAGGGCTAATGAAAAACTGTTTTTT.

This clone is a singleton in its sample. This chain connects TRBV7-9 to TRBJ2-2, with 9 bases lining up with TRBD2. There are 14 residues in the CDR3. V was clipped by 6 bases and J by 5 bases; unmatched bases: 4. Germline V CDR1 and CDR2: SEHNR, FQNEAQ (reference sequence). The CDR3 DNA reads TGTGCCAGCAGTCGAAGCGGGGGGACCGGGGAGCTGTTTTTT. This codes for CASSRSGGTGELFF.

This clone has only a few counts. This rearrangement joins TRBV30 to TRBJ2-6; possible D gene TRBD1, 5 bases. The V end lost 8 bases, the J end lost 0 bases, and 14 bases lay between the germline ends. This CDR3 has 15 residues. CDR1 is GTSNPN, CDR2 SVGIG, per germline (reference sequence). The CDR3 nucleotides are TGTGCCACCCTTCTACAGGTCTCTGGGGCCAACGTCCTGACTTTC. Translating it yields CATLLQVSGANVLTF.

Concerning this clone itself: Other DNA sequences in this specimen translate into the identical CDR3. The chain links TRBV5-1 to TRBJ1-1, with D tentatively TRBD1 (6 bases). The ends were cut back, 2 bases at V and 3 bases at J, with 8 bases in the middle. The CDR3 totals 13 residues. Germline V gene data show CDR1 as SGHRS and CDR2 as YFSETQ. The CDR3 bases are TGCGCCAGCAGCTTTAAGGGGGACACTGAAGCTTTCTTT. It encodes CASSFKGDTEAFF. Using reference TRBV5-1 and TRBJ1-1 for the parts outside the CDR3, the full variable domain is KAGVTQTPRYLIKTRGQQVTLSCSPISGHRSVSWYQQTPGQGLQFLFEYFSETQRNKGNFPGRFSGRQFSNSRSEMNVSTLELGDSALYLCASSFKGDTEAFFGQGTRLTVV.

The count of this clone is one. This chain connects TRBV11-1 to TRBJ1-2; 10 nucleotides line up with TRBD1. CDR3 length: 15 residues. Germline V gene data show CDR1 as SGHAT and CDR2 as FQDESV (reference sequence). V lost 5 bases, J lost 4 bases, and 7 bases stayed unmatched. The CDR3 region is CASSPWDRGIYGYTF. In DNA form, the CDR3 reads TGTGCCAGCAGCCCCTGGGACAGGGGCATCTATGGCTACACCTTC.

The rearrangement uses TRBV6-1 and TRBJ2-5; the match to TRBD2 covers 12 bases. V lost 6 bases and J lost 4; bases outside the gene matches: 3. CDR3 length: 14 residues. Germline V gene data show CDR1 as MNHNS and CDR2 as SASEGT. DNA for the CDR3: TGTGCCAGCAGGTCGACTAGCGGGGGAGAGACCCAGTACTTC. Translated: CASRSTSGGETQYF.

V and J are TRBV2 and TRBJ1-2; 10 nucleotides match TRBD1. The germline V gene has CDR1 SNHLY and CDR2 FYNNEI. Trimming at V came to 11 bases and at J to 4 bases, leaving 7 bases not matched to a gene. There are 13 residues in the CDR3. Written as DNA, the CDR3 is TGTGCCGCCGCGGGGACAGGGGCCTATGGCTACACCTTC. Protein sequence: CAAAGTGAYGYTF.

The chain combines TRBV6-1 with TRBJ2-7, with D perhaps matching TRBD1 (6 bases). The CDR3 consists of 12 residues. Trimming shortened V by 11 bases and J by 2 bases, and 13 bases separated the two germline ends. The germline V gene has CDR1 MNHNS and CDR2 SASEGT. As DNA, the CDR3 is TGTGCCTCTCGGCAGGGGACCTACGAGCAGTACTTC. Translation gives CASRQGTYEQYF.

CDR3 DNA: TGTGCCAGCAGCCCCGACAGGGGAGGGGAAAAACTGTTTTTT. Its protein product is CASSPDRGGEKLFF. The chain joins TRBV5-4 to TRBJ1-4; 8 nucleotides line up with TRBD1. Germline CDR1 and CDR2: SGHNT and YYREEE (reference sequence). Trimming at V came to 4 bases and at J to 8 bases, leaving 7 bases not matched to a gene. The CDR3 contains 14 residues.

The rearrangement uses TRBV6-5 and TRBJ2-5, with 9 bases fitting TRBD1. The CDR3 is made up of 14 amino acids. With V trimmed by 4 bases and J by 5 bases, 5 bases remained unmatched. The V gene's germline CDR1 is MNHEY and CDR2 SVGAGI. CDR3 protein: CASSSQGARETQYF. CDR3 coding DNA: TGTGCCAGCAGTTCACAGGGGGCTCGTGAGACCCAGTACTTC.

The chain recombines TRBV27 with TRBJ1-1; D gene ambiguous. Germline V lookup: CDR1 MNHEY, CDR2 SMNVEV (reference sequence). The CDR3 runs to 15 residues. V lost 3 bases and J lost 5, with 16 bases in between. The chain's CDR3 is CASSFHDPSRTEAFF. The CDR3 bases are TGTGCCAGCAGTTTCCACGACCCGTCGAGGACTGAAGCTTTCTTT.

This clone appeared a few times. The CDR3 DNA sequence: TGTGCCAGCAGCTCCTCCCCCGGGACAGGAGCCTACGAGCAGTACTTC. Translation gives CASSSSPGTGAYEQYF. The chain joins TRBV7-7 to TRBJ2-7, with 8 bases aligning to TRBD1. Germline values: CDR1 SSHAT, CDR2 FNYEAQ (reference sequence). With 4 bases clipped from V and 2 bases from J, the junction kept 10 bases outside the gene matches. The CDR3 extends over 16 amino acids.

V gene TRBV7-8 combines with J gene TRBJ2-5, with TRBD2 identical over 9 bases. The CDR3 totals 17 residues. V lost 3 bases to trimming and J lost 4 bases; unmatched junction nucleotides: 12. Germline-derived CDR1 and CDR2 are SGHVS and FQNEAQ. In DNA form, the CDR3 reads TGTGCCAGCAGCTTGGGAGCGGGGGGAACCCCGAGAGAGACCCAGTACTTC. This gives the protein CASSLGAGGTPRETQYF.

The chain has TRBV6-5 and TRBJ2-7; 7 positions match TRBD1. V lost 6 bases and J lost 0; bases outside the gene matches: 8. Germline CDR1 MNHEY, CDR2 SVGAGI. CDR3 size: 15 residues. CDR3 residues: CASRPRTGSSYEQYF. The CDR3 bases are TGTGCCAGCAGACCTCGGACAGGAAGCTCCTACGAGCAGTACTTC.

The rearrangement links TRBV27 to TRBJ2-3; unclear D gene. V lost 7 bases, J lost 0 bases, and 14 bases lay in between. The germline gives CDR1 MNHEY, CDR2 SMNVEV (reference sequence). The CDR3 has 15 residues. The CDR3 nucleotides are TGTGCCAGCAACCCTTATAGCTCTAGCACAGATACGCAGTATTTT. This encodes CASNPYSSSTDTQYF.

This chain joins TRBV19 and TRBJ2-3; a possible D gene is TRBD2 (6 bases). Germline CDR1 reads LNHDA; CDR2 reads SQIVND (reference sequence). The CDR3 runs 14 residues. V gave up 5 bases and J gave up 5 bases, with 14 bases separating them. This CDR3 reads CASSPPGGKDTQYF. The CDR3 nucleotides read TGTGCCAGTAGTCCACCCGGGGGAAAAGATACGCAGTATTTT.

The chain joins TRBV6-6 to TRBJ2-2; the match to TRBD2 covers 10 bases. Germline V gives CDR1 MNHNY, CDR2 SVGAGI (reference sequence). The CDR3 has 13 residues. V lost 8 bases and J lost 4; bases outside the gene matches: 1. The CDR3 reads CASERGGTGELFF. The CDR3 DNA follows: TGTGCCAGCGAGCGGGGGGGCACCGGGGAGCTGTTTTTT.

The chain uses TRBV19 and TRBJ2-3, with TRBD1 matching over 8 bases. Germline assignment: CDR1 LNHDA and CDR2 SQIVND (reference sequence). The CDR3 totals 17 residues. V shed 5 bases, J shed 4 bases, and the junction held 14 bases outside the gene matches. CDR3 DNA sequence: TGTGCCAGTAGTGCGGAACGGACAGGGAGTGTGGCAGATACGCAGTATTTT. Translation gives CASSAERTGSVADTQYF.

CDR3 coding DNA: TGTGCCAGTGCTAGCGGGAACAATGAGCAGTTCTTC. Residues: CASASGNNEQFF. The chain uses TRBV19 and TRBJ2-1, with 9 bases matching TRBD2. Germline values: CDR1 LNHDA, CDR2 SQIVND (reference sequence). V was clipped by 8 bases and J by 5 bases; unmatched bases: 1. The CDR3 is 12 residues long.

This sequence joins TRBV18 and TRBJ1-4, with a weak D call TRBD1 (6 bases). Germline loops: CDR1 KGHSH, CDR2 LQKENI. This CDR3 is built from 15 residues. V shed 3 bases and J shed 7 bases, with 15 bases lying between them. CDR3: CASSPSVRGIEKLFF. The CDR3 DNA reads TGTGCCAGCTCACCTTCGGTCAGGGGTATTGAAAAACTGTTTTTT.

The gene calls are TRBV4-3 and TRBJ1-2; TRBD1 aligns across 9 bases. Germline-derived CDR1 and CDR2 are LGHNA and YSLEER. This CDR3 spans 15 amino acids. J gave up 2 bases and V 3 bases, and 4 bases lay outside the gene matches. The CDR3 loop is CASSQGTGLNYGYTF. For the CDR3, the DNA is TGCGCCAGCAGCCAGGGGACAGGGTTAAACTATGGCTACACCTTC.

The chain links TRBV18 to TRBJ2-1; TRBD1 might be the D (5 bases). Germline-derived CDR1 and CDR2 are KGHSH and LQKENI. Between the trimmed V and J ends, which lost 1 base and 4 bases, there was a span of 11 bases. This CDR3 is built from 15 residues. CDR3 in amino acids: CASSPLRQLYNEQFF. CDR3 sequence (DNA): TGTGCCAGCTCACCACTCCGACAGCTTTACAATGAGCAGTTCTTC.

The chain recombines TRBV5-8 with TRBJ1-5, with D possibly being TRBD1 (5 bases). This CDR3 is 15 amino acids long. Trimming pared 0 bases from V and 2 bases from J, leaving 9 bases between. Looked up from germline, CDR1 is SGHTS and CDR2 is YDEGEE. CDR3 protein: CASSLELGGNQPQHF. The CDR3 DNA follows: TGTGCCAGCAGCTTGGAGTTAGGGGGCAATCAGCCCCAGCATTTT.

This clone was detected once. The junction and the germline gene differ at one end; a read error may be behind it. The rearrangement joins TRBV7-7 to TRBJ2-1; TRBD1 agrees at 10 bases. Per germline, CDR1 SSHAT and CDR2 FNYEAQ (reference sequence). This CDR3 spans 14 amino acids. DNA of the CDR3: TGTGCTAGCAGCCTGGGACAGGGGAACAATGAGCAGTTCTTC. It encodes CASSLGQGNNEQFF.

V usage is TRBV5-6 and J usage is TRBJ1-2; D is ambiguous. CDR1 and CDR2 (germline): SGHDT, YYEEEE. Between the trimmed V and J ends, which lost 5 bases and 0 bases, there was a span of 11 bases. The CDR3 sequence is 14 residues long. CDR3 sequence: CASSLTGSNYGYTF. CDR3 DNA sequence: TGTGCCAGCAGTCTCACGGGGTCTAACTATGGCTACACCTTC.

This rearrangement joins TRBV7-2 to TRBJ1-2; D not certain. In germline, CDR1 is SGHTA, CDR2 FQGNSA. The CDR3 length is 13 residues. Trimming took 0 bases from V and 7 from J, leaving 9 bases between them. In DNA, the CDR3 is TGTGCCAGCAGCTTAGCGCCCAGAAGTGGCTACACCTTC. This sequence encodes CASSLAPRSGYTF.